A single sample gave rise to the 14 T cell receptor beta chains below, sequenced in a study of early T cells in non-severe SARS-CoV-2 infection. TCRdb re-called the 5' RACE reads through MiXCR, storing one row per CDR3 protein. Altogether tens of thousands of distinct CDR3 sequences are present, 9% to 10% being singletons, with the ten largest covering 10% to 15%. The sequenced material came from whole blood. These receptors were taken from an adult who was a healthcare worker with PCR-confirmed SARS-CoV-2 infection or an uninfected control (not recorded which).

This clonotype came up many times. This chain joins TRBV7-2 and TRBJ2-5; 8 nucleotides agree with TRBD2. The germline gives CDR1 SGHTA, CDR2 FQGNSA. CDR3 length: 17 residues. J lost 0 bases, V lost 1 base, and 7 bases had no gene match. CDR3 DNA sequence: TGTGCCAGCAGCTTAGGAGGCGGCGGGGGGAACCAAGAGACCCAGTACTTC. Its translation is CASSLGGGGGNQETQYF.

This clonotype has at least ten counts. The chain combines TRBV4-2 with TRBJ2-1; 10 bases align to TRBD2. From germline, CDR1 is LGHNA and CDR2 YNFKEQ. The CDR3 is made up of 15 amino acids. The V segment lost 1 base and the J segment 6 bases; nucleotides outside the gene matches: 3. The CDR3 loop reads CASSQGERGGNEQFF. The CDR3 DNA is TGTGCCAGCAGCCAAGGGGAGCGGGGGGGCAATGAGCAGTTCTTC.

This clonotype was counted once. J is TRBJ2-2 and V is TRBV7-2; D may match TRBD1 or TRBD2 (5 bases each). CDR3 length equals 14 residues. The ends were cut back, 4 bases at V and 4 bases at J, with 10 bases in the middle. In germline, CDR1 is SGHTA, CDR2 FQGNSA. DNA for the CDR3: TGTGCCAGCAGCTGGGACCCGGCCACCGGGGAGCTGTTTTTT. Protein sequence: CASSWDPATGELFF.

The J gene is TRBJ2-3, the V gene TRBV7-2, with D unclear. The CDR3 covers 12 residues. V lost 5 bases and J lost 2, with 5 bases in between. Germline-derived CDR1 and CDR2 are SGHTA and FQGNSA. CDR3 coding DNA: TGTGCCAGCAGCCCGAACACAGATACGCAGTATTTT. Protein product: CASSPNTDTQYF.

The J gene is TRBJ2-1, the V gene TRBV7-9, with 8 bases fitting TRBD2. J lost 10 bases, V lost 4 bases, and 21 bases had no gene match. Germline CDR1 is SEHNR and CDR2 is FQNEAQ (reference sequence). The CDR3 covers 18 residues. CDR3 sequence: CASSSLLAAGTLLREQFF. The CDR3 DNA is TGTGCCAGCAGCTCCTTACTAGCGGCGGGGACCCTACTTCGGGAGCAGTTCTTC.

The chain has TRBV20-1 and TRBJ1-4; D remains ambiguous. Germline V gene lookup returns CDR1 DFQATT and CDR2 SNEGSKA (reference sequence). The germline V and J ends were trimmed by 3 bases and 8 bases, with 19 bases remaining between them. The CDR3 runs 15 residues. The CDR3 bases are TGCAGTGCTAGTCCTTCTGAGGGAGGAGGAGAAAAACTGTTTTTT. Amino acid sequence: CSASPSEGGGEKLFF.

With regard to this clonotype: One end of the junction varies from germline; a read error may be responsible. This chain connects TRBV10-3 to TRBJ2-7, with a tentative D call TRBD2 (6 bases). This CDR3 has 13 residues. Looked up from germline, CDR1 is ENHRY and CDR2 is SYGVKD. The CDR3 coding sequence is TGTGCCATCAGTGACGGGAGCGGAGACGAGCAATACTTC. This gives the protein CAISDGSGDEQYF.

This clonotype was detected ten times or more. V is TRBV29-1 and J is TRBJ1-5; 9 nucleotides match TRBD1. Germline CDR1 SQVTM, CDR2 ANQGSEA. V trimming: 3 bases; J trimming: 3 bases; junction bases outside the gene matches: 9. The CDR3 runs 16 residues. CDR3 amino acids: CSVEWVDRGINQPQHF. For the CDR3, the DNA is TGCAGCGTTGAGTGGGTTGACAGGGGGATCAATCAGCCCCAGCATTTT.

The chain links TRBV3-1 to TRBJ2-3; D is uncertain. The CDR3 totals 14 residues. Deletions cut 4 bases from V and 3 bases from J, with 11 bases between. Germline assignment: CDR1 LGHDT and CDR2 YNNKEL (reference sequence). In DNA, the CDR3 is TGTGCCAGCAGCCCCAGCGCTATTACAGATACGCAGTATTTT. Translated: CASSPSAITDTQYF.

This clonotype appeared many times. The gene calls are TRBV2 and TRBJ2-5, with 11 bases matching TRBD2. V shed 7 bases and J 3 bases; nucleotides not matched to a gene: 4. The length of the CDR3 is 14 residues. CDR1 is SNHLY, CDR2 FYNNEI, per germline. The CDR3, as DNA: TGTGCCAGCATTATGGGACTAGCGGAAGAGACCCAGTACTTC. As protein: CASIMGLAEETQYF.

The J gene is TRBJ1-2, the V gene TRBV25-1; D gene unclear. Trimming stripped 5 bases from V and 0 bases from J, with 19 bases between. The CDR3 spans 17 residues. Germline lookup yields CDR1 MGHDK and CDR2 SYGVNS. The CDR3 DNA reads TGTGCCAGCAGTCCTATCGGAGGGAGCAAAACTAACTATGGCTACACCTTC. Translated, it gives CASSPIGGSKTNYGYTF.

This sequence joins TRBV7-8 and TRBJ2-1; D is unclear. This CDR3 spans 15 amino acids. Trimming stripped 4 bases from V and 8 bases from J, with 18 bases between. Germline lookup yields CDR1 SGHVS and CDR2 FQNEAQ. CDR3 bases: TGTGCCAGCAGCTCCAGCATTGGTGGCCCTGATGAGCAGTTCTTC. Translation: CASSSSIGGPDEQFF.

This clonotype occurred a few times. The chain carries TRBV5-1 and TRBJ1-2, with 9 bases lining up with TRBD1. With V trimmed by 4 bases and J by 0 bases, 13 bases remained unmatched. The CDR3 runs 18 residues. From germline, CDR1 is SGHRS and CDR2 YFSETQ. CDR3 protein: CASSQRTGDPLANYGYTF. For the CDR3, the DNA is TGCGCCAGCAGCCAGCGGACAGGGGACCCACTAGCTAACTATGGCTACACCTTC.

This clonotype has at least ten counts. CDR3 in amino acids: CASRPGQAYNEQFF. In DNA form, the CDR3 reads TGTGCCAGCAGACCCGGACAGGCCTACAATGAGCAGTTCTTC. The chain carries TRBV12-3 or TRBV12-4 and TRBJ2-1; TRBD1 matches at 7 bases. The CDR3 loop spans 14 amino acids. Germline trimming cut 6 bases from V and 2 bases from J; bases unmatched to any gene: 4.